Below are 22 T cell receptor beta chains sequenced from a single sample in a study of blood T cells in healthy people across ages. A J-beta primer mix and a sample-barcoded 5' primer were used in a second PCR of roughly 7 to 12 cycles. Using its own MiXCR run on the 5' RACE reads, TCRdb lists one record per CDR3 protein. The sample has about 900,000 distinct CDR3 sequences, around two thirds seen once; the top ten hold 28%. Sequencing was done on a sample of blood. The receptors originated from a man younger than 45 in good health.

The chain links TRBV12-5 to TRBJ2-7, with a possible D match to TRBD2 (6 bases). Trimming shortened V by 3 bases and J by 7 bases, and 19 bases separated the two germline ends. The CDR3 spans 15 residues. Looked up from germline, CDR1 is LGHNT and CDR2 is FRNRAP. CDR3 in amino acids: CASGFMEGLAGEQYF. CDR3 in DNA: TGTGCTAGTGGTTTCATGGAGGGACTGGCGGGTGAGCAGTACTTC.

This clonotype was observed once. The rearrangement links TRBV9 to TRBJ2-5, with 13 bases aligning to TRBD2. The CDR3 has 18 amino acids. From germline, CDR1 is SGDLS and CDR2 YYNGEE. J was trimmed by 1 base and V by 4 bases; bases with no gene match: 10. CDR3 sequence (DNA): TGTGCCAGCAGCACGCGACTAGCGGGGGGAGAAGGCCAAGAGACCCAGTACTTC. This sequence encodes CASSTRLAGGEGQETQYF.

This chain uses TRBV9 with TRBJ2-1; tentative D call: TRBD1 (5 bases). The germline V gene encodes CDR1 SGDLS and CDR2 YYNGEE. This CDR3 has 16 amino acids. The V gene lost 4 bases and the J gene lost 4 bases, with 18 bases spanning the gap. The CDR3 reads CASSTRRQTHYNEQFF. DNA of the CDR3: TGTGCCAGCAGCACACGCAGACAGACTCATTACAATGAGCAGTTCTTC.

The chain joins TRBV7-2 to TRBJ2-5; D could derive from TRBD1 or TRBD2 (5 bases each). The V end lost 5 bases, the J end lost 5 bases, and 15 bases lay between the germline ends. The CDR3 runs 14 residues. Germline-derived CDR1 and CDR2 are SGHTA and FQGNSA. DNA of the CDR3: TGTGCCAGCAGCAGGAACGGGGCGCGGGAGACCCAGTACTTC. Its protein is CASSRNGARETQYF.

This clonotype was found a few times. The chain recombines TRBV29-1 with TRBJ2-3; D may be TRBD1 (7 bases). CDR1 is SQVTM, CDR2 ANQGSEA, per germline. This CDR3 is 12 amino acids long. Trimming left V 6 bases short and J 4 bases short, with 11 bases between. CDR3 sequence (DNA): TGCAGCGTCAGGGGGGAAGCAGATACGCAGTATTTT. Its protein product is CSVRGEADTQYF.

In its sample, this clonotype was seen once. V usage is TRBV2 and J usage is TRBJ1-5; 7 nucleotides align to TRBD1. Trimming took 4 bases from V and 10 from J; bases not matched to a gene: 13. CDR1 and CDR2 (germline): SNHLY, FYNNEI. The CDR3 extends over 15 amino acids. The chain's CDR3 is CASSGEGGGGGPQHF. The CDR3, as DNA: TGTGCCAGCAGTGGCGAGGGAGGGGGCGGAGGTCCCCAGCATTTT.

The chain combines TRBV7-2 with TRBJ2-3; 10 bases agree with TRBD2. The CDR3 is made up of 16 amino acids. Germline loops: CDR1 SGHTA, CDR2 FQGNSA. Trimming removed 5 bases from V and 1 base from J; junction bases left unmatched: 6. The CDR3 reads CASSPLGTSGTDTQYF. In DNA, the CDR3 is TGTGCCAGCAGCCCGCTTGGGACTAGCGGCACAGATACGCAGTATTTT.

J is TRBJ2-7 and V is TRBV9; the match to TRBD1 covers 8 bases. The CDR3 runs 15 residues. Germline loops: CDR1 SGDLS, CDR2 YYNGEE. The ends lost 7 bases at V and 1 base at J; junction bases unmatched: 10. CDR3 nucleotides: TGTGCCAGCTCCCCCGGGACAGGCGCTTCCTACGAGCAGTACTTC. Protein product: CASSPGTGASYEQYF.

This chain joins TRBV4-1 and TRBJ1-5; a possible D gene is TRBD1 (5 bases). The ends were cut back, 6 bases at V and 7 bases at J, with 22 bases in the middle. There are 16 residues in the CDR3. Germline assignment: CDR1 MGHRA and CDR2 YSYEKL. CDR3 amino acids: CASSLDHGGGRQPQHF. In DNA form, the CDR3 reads TGCGCCAGCAGTCTGGATCACGGGGGAGGACGACAGCCCCAGCATTTT.

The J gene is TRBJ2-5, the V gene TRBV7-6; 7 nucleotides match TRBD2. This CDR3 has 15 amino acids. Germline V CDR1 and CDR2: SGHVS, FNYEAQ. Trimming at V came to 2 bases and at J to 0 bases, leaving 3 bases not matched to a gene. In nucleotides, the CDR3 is TGTGCCAGCAGCTTACGCGGGGGTAACCAAGAGACCCAGTACTTC. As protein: CASSLRGGNQETQYF.

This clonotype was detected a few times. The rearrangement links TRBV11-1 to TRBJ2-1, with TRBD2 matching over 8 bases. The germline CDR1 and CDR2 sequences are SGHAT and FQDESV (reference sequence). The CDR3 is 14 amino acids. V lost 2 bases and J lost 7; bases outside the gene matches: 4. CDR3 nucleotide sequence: TGTGCCAGCAGCTTAATCCGGGGGGGGAATGAGCAGTTCTTC. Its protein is CASSLIRGGNEQFF.

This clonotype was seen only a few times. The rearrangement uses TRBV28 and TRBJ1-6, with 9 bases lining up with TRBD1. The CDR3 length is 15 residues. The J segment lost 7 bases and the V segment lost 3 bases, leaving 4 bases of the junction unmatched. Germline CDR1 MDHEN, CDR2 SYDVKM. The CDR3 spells CASSLGTGLNSPLHF. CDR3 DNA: TGTGCCAGCAGTTTGGGGACAGGGCTCAATTCACCCCTCCACTTT.

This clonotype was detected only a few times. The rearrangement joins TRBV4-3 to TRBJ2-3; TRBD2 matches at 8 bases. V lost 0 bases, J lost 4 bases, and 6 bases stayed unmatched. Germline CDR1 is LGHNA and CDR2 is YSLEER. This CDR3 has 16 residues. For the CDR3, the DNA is TGCGCCAGCAGCCAAGATGCCGGGGGGGCCTCAGATACGCAGTATTTT. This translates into CASSQDAGGASDTQYF.

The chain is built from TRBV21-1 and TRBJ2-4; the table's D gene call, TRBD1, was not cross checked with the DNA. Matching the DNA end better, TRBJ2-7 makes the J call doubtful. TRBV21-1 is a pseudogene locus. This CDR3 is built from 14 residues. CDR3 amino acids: CASSKDLTVYEQYF. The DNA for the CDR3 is TGTGCCAGCAGCAAAGATTTAACTGTCTACGAGCAGTACTTC.

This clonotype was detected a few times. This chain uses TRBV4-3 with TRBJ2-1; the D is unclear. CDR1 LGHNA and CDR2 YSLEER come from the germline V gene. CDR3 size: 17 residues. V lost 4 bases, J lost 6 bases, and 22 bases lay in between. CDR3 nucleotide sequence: TGCGCCAGCAGCCCATTGAAGTTCGTAAAGTCATCCAATGAGCAGTTCTTC. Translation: CASSPLKFVKSSNEQFF.

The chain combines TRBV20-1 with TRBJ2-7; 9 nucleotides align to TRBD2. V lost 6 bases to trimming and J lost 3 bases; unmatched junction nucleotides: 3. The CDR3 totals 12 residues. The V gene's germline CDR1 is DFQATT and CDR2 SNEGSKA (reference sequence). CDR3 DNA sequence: TGCAGTGCACCTAGCGGGGTCTACGAGCAGTACTTC. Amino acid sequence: CSAPSGVYEQYF.

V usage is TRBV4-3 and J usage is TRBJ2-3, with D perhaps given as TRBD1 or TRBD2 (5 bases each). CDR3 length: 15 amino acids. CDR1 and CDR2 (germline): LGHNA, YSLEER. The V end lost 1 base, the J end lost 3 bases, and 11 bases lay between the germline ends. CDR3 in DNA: TGCGCCAGCAGCCAAGGAGACTGGGGGACAGATACGCAGTATTTT. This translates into CASSQGDWGTDTQYF.

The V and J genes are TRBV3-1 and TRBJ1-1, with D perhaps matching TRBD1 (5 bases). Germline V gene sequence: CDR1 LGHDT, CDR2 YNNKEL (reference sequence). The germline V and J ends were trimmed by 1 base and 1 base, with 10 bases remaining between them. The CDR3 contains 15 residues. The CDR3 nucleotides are TGTGCCAGCAGCCAAGGGGGCAGGAGGAACACTGAAGCTTTCTTT. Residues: CASSQGGRRNTEAFF. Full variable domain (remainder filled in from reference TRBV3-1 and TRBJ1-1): DTAVSQTPKYLVTQMGNDKSIKCEQNLGHDTMYWYKQDSKKFLKIMFSYNNKELIINETVPNRFSPKSPDKAHLNLHINSLELGDSAVYFCASSQGGRRNTEAFFGQGTRLTVV.

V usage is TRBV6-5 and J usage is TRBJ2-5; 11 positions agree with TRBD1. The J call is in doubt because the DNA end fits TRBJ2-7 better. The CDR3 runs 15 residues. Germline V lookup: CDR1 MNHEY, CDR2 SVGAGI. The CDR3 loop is CASSYSGQGADEQYF. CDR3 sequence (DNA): TGTGCCAGCAGTTACTCTGGACAGGGGGCCGACGAGCAGTACTTC.

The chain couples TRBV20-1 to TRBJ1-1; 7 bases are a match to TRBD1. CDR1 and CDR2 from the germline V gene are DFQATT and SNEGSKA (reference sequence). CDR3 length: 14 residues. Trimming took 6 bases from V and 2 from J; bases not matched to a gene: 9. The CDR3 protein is CSAVTQGFNTEAFF. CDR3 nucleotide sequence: TGCAGTGCGGTCACACAGGGGTTTAACACTGAAGCTTTCTTT.

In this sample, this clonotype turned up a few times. The CDR3 here is CASNRVEETQYF. The CDR3 DNA is TGTGCCAGCAACAGGGTCGAAGAGACCCAGTACTTC. The gene calls are TRBV2 and TRBJ2-5; D possibly corresponds to TRBD1 (6 bases). Per the germline V gene, CDR1 is SNHLY and CDR2 is FYNNEI. V was clipped by 7 bases and J by 3 bases, with 9 bases between them. This CDR3 comprises 12 residues.

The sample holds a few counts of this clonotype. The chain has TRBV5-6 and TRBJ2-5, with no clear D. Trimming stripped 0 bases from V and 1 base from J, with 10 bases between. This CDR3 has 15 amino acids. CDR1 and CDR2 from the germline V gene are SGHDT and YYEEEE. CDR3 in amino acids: CASSLGQEPQETQYF. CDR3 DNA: TGTGCCAGCAGCTTGGGACAAGAGCCCCAAGAGACCCAGTACTTC.